Listed below are T cell receptor beta chains from one sample, sequenced in a study of blood T cell repertoires in COVID-19. The data were produced by immunoSEQ multiplex PCR, yet TCRdb's version contains in-frame clones alone and is incomplete. The table lists 75,000 to 80,000 clones, around nine tenths of them singletons, with around 5.4% in the top ten. Source material: peripheral blood. The receptors derive from a human donor in a cohort sampled during active COVID-19. Each CDR3 is given with its conserved first and last residue. A D gene is named only where the DNA matches it firmly. Expanded clones get a size class; other rows say once, few or many, or leave the size out.

V	D	size	J	DNA	CDR3
TRBV6-5	NA	NA	TRBJ2-3	TGTGCCAGCAGTTATGCGATACCTAGCACAGATACGCAGTATTTT	CASSYAIPSTDTQYF
TRBV2	TRBD1	NA	TRBJ1-2	TGTGCCAGCAGCATAAGGACAGGGGAAGGCTATGGCTACACCTTC	CASSIRTGEGYGYTF
TRBV7-9	NA	NA	TRBJ2-7	TGTGCCAGCAGCTTAACGGACAGAGAGCAGTACTTC	CASSLTDREQYF
TRBV7-9	TRBD1	NA	TRBJ1-4	TGTGCCAGCAGCTTAGGAGGGGCTGGGACAGTGGATGAAAAACTGTTTTTT	CASSLGGAGTVDEKLFF
TRBV11-2	TRBD1	NA	TRBJ2-5	TGTGCCAGCAGCTTAGATAGGGACAGATCTCAGTACTTC	CASSLDRDRSQYF
TRBV5-1	TRBD1	NA	TRBJ1-1	TGCGCCAGCAGCACCGCGGGACAGGAGGGTACTGAAGCTTTCTTT	CASSTAGQEGTEAFF
TRBV4-3	NA	NA	TRBJ2-3	TGCGCCAGCAGCCCAAGAACGGGGATCCTCGGAGATACGCAGTATTTT	CASSPRTGILGDTQYF
TRBV7-2	NA	NA	TRBJ1-3	TGTGCCAGCAGCCCCCGCCCAACCGGGGGTGGGAACACCATATATTTT	CASSPRPTGGGNTIYF
TRBV14	NA	NA	TRBJ2-2	TGTGCCAGCAGCCGTCAACTAGACACCGGGGAGCTGTTTTTT	CASSRQLDTGELFF
TRBV7-2	TRBD2	once	TRBJ2-3	TGTGCCAGCAGCCACGGGACTAGCGGGGGGGTTGGCACAGATACGCAGTATTTT	CASSHGTSGGVGTDTQYF
TRBV13	NA	NA	TRBJ2-5	TGTGCCAGCAGGCGCGGGACCGAGGGAGAGACCCAGTACTTC	CASRRGTEGETQYF
TRBV4-2	NA	NA	TRBJ2-2	TGTGCCAGCAGCCGTCAGGGTACCGGGGAGCTGTTTTTT	CASSRQGTGELFF
TRBV27	NA	NA	TRBJ1-4	TGTGCCAGCAGTTCCCTCCGTGAAAAACTGTTTTTT	CASSSLREKLFF
TRBV5-4	TRBD2	NA	TRBJ2-3	TGTGCCAGCAGCTTGTCAAGCGGGGGGACAAGCACAGATACGCAGTATTTT	CASSLSSGGTSTDTQYF
TRBV18	TRBD1	NA	TRBJ1-5	TGTGCCAGCTCGCTGGGACAGGGGGCTGGGCAGCCCCAGCATTTT	CASSLGQGAGQPQHF
TRBV7-3	NA	NA	TRBJ1-6	TGTGCCAGCAGCTTATCCCCACAAGATTCACCCCTCCACTTT	CASSLSPQDSPLHF
TRBV4-1	NA	NA	TRBJ1-6	TGCGCCAGCAGCCCCGGGGGGGAGCATCGGAATTCACCCCTCCACTTT	CASSPGGEHRNSPLHF
TRBV7-2	TRBD1	NA	TRBJ2-1	TGTGCCAGCAGCTTAACGGGACAGGGGTACAATGAGCAGTTCTTC	CASSLTGQGYNEQFF
TRBV6-1	NA	NA	TRBJ1-2	TGTGCCAGCAGTGAAACCTCAGCGCGCTACACCTTC	CASSETSARYTF
TRBV3-1/TRBV3-2	NA	NA	TRBJ2-3	TGTGCCAGCAGCCAAGGGTTGGGGGCCCGCACAGATACGCAGTATTTT	CASSQGLGARTDTQYF
TRBV5-1	NA	NA	TRBJ1-1	TGCGCCAGCAGCTTGGGTTGGACATCTGAAGCTTTCTTT	CASSLGWTSEAFF
TRBV5-1	NA	NA	TRBJ2-1	TGCGCCAGCAGCTTAGGACAGTCCAATGAGCAGTTCTTC	CASSLGQSNEQFF
TRBV30	TRBD2	NA	TRBJ2-1	TGTGCCTGGAGTGCAGGGACTAGCGGGGGGAGTGAGCAGTTCTTC	CAWSAGTSGGSEQFF
TRBV5-8	TRBD1	NA	TRBJ2-2	TGTGCCAGCAGCTTGCGGGACAGGGTTAACACCGGGGAGCTGTTTTTT	CASSLRDRVNTGELFF
TRBV3-1/TRBV3-2	NA	NA	TRBJ1-1	TGTGCCAGCAGCCAAGATCCCCTTAACACTGAAGCTTTCTTT	CASSQDPLNTEAFF
TRBV10-3	TRBD1	once	TRBJ1-5	TGTGCCATCAGCGGGGGACAGGGGAATCAGCCCCAGCATTTT	CAISGGQGNQPQHF
TRBV9	NA	once	TRBJ2-2	TGTGCCAGCAGCGCCGACAGTACCGGGGAGCTGTTTTTT	CASSADSTGELFF
TRBV18	NA	NA	TRBJ2-5	TGTGCCAGCTCACCGCGGGCCCTACGGGGGGAGACCCAGTACTTC	CASSPRALRGETQYF
TRBV7-2	NA	NA	TRBJ1-5	TGTGCCAGCAGCTTCTCGGGGAGCAGCAATCAGCCCCAGCATTTT	CASSFSGSSNQPQHF
TRBV19	NA	NA	TRBJ1-6	TGTGCCAGCGAGGAGGGACTGCTTAATTCACCCCTCCACTTT	CASEEGLLNSPLHF
TRBV19	TRBD2	NA	TRBJ2-7	TGTGCCAGTAGTATCGGGCTAGCGGGGGTCTACGAGCAGTACTTC	CASSIGLAGVYEQYF
TRBV29-1	NA	NA	TRBJ2-5	TGCAGCACCCGGGCAGGAGGAGAGACCCAGTACTTC	CSTRAGGETQYF
TRBV10-3	NA	NA	TRBJ2-7	TGTGCCATCAGTGAGGCTACAGGACCCCAGTACTTC	CAISEATGPQYF
TRBV7-2	TRBD1	NA	TRBJ2-3	TGTGCCAGCAGCCTACAGGGGCAGAGAAGGACAGATACGCAGTATTTT	CASSLQGQRRTDTQYF
TRBV25-1	NA	NA	TRBJ2-7	TGTGCCAGCAGTGCGGGTCTGGGGCCCTACGAGCAGTACTTC	CASSAGLGPYEQYF
TRBV11-2	NA	NA	TRBJ2-2	TGTGCCAGCAGCCAATCCACCGGGGAGCTGTTTTTT	CASSQSTGELFF
TRBV13	TRBD2	NA	TRBJ2-3	TGTGCCAGCAGCCTGACTAGCGGGGGGACAGATACGCAGTATTTT	CASSLTSGGTDTQYF
TRBV7-2	NA	NA	TRBJ1-1	TGTGCCAGCAGCTTCCGGGTGAACACTGAAGCTTTCTTT	CASSFRVNTEAFF
TRBV18	TRBD2	NA	TRBJ2-7	TGTGCCAGCTCACGGACTAGCGGGGGGGCCTACGAGCAGTACTTC	CASSRTSGGAYEQYF
TRBV18	NA	NA	TRBJ1-2	TGTGCCAGCTCCTTATTTGATCAGGCAATTAACTATGGCTACACCTTC	CASSLFDQAINYGYTF
TRBV5-8	TRBD2	NA	TRBJ2-1	TGTGCCAGCAGCCCCGGACGGACTAGCGGGGGGAGTTACAATGAGCAGTTCTTC	CASSPGRTSGGSYNEQFF
TRBV6-5	TRBD1	NA	TRBJ1-5	TGTGCCAGCAGTCCAATCAGGGGGGATCAGCCCCAGCATTTT	CASSPIRGDQPQHF
TRBV7-2	TRBD1	NA	TRBJ2-7	TGTGCCAGCAGATTCACAGGGGGCAGCGAGCAGTACTTC	CASRFTGGSEQYF
TRBV7-2	TRBD2	NA	TRBJ2-7	TGTGCCAGCAGCTTATTGGGGACTAGCTCCTACGAGCAGTACTTC	CASSLLGTSSYEQYF
TRBV7-2	NA	NA	TRBJ1-6	TGTGCCAGCAGCTTAGCAGGACTCCGGCCACCCCTCCACTTT	CASSLAGLRPPLHF
TRBV10-1	NA	NA	TRBJ2-3	TGCGCCAGCAGTGAGTCGGGCCCAGATACGCAGTATTTT	CASSESGPDTQYF
TRBV7-9	TRBD1	NA	TRBJ2-7	TGTGCCAGCAGCTTAATTTTAGGACAGGGAATTGGGTACGAGCAGTACTTC	CASSLILGQGIGYEQYF
TRBV12-5	NA	NA	TRBJ1-3	TGTGCTAGTGGCCCGCGGAACGCACACTCTGGAAACACCATATATTTT	CASGPRNAHSGNTIYF
TRBV18	NA	NA	TRBJ2-2	TGTGCCAGCCCCCGCGGAGGGACGAACACCGGGGAGCTGTTTTTT	CASPRGGTNTGELFF
TRBV6-5	TRBD1	NA	TRBJ2-7	TGTGCCAGCAGTAGGACAGGGGTCTACGAGCAGTACTTC	CASSRTGVYEQYF
TRBV2	NA	NA	TRBJ2-3	TGTGCCAGCTCTTGGGGCGGCCCAGATACGCAGTATTTT	CASSWGGPDTQYF
TRBV7-9	TRBD1	NA	TRBJ1-1	TGTGCCAGCAGTCCGCAGACAGGGGGGACTGAAGCTTTCTTT	CASSPQTGGTEAFF
TRBV4-3	TRBD1	once	TRBJ2-7	TGCGCCAGCAGCCTTCTGGCCTGGGACAGAACCTACGAGCAGTACTTC	CASSLLAWDRTYEQYF
TRBV2	TRBD1	NA	TRBJ1-2	TGTGCCAGCAGTGACCCGGGACAGGGGAATAGTGGCTACACCTTT	CASSDPGQGNSGYTF
TRBV27	NA	NA	TRBJ1-4	TGTGCCAGCAGCCGGGTCTCAGCAACTAATGAAAAACTGTTTTTT	CASSRVSATNEKLFF